This T cell receptor (beta chain) originates from a study of post-analysis software for immune sequencing data. Findings and limits, study-wide: About five TRBV segments appeared more often in patients than in controls, and TRBV5-6, TRBV5-1 and TRBV20-1 were among these. Normalized Chao1 diversity was significantly reduced in patients versus controls.

CDR3 length: 15 residues. Trimming pared 1 base from V and 7 bases from J, leaving 16 bases between. Unique molecular identifiers featured in each of the TCR beta cDNA libraries. One entry per CDR3 protein, called by TCRdb with MiXCR from the PCR reads. The sample carries 750,000 to 950,000 distinct CDR3 sequences, approximately 57% recorded once. In regard to this clonotype: Its antigen is unknown.

The receptor's source is a girl aged 10 to 17 with multiple sclerosis. The gene calls are TRBV12-3 or TRBV12-4 and TRBJ1-2; D unresolved. The sequencing sample was made of blood. The CDR3 protein is CASSLGLAGVGGYTF. The DNA of the CDR3 is TGTGCCAGCAGTTTAGGACTAGCGGGAGTAGGTGGCTACACCTTC.